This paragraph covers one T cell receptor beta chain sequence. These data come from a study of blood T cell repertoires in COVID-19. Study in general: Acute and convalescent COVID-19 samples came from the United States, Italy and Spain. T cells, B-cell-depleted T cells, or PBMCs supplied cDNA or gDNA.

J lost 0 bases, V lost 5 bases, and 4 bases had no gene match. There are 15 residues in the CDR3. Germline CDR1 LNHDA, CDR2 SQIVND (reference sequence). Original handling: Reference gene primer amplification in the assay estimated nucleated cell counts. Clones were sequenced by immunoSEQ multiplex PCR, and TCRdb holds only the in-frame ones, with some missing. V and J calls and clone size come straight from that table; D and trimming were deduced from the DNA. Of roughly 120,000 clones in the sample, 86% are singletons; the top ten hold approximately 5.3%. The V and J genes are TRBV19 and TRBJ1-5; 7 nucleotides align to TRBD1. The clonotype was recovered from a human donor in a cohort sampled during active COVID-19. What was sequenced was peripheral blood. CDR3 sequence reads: CASSHRDSSNQPQHF. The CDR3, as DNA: TGTGCCAGTAGTCACCGGGACAGTAGCAATCAGCCCCAGCATTTT.